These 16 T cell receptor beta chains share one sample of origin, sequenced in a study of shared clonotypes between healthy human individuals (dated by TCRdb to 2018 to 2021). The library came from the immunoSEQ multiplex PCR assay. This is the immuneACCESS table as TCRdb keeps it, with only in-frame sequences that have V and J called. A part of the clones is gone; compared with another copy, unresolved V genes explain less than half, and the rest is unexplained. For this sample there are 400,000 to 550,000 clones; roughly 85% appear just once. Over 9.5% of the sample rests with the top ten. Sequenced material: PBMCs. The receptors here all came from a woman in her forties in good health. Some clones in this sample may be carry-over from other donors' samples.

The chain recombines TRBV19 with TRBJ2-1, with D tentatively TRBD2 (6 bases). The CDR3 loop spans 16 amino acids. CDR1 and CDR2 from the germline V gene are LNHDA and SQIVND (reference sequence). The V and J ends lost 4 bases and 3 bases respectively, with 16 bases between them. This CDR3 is CASSSGVGSFYNEQFF. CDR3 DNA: TGTGCCAGTAGTAGCGGGGTGGGATCCTTCTACAATGAGCAGTTCTTC.

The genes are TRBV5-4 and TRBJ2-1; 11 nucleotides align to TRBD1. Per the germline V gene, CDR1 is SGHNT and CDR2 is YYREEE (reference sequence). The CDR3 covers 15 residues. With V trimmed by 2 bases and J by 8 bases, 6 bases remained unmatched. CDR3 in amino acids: CASSFRDRGFDEQFF. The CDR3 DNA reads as TGTGCCAGCAGCTTCCGGGACAGGGGGTTCGATGAGCAGTTCTTC.

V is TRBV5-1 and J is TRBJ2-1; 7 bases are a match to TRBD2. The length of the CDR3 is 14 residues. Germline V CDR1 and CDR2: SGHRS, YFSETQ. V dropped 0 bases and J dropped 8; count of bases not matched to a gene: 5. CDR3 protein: CASSLGLAQDEQFF. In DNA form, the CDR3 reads TGCGCCAGCAGCTTGGGACTAGCCCAGGATGAGCAGTTCTTC. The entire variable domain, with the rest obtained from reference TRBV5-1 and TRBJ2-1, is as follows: KAGVTQTPRYLIKTRGQQVTLSCSPISGHRSVSWYQQTPGQGLQFLFEYFSETQRNKGNFPGRFSGRQFSNSRSEMNVSTLELGDSALYLCASSLGLAQDEQFFGPGTRLTVL.

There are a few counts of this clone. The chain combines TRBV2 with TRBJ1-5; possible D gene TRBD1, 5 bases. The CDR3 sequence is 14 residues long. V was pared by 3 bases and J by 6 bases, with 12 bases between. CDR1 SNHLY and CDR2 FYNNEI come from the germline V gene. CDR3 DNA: TGTGCCAGCAGTGATGGCTGGGACGGTCAGCCCCAGCATTTT. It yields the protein CASSDGWDGQPQHF.

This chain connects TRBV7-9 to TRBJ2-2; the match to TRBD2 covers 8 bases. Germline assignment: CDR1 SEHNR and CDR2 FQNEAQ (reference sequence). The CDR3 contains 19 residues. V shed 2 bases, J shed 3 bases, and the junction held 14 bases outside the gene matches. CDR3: CASSLSRTSLTVDTGELFF. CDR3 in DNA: TGTGCCAGCAGCTTATCCCGGACTAGCCTCACGGTGGACACCGGGGAGCTGTTTTTT.

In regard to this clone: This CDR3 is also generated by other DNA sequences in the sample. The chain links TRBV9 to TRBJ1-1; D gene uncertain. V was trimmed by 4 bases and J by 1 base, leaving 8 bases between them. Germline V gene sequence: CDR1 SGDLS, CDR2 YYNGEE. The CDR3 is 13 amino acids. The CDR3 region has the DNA TGTGCCAGCAGCCCCCGGGCGAACACTGAAGCTTTCTTT. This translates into CASSPRANTEAFF. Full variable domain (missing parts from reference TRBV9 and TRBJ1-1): DSGVTQTPKHLITATGQRVTLRCSPRSGDLSVYWYQQSLDQGLQFLIQYYNGEERAKGNILERFSAQQFPDLHSELNLSSLELGDSALYFCASSPRANTEAFFGQGTRLTVV.

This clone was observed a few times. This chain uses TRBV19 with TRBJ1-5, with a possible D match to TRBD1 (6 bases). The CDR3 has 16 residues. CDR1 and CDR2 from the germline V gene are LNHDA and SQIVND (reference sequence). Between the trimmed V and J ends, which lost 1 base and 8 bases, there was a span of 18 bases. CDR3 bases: TGTGCCAGTAGTATAGTTAACTTAATTCCAGGGGAGCCCCAGCATTTT. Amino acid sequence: CASSIVNLIPGEPQHF.

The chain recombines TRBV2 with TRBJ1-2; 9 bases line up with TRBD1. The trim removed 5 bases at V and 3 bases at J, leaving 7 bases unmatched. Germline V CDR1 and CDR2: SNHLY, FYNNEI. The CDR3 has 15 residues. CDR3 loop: CASSSGQGVYYGYTF. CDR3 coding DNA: TGTGCCAGCAGTTCGGGACAGGGTGTCTACTATGGCTACACCTTC.

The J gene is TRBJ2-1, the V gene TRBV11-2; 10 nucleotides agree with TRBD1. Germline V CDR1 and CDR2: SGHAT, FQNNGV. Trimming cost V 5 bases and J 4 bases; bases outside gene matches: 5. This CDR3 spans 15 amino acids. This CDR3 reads CASSTGTGVYNEQFF. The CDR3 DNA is TGTGCCAGCAGCACCGGGACAGGGGTTTACAATGAGCAGTTCTTC.

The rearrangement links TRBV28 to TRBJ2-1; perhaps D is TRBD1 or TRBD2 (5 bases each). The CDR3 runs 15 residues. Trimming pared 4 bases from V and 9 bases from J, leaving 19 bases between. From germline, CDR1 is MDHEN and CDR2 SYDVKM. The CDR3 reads CASSSRTRGNGEQFF. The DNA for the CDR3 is TGTGCCAGCAGTTCCCGGACCCGGGGCAATGGTGAGCAGTTCTTC.

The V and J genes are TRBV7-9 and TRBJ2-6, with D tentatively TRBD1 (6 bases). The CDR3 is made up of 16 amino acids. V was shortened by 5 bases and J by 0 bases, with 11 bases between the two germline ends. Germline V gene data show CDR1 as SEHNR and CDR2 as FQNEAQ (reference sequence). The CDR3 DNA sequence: TGTGCCAGCAGCCGGACAGCACCCTCTGGGGCCAACGTCCTGACTTTC. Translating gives CASSRTAPSGANVLTF.

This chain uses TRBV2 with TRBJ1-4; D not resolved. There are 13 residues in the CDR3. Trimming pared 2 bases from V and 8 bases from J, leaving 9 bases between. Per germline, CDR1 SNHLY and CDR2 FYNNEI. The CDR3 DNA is TGTGCCAGCAGTGAACAGGATTTCGAAAAACTGTTTTTT. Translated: CASSEQDFEKLFF.

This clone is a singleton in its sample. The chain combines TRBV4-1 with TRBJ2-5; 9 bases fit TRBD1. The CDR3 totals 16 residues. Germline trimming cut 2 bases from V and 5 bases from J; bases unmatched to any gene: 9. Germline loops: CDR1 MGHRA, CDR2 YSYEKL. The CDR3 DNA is TGCGCCAGCAGCCAATTCTCCGGGACAGGGAGGGAGACCCAGTACTTC. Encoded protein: CASSQFSGTGRETQYF.

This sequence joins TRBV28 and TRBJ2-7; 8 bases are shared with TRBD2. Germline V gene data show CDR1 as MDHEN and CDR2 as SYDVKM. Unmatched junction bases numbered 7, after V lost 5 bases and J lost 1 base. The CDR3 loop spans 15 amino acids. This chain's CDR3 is CASSRSGTRSYEQYF. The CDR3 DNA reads TGTGCCAGCAGTAGATCCGGGACTAGATCCTACGAGCAGTACTTC.

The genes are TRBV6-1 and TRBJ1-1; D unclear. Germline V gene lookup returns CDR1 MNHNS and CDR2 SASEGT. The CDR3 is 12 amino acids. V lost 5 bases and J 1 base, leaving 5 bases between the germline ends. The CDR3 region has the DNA TGTGCCAGCAGTCCTTGGAACACTGAAGCTTTCTTT. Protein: CASSPWNTEAFF.

As DNA, the CDR3 is TGCGCCAGCAGCTTGGTAGGGGGAAGTAACTATGGCTACACCTTC. It yields the protein CASSLVGGSNYGYTF. The V call is TRBV5-1, the J call TRBJ1-2; D might be TRBD1 (6 bases). The V gene's germline CDR1 is SGHRS and CDR2 YFSETQ. CDR3 length: 15 residues. V dropped 0 bases and J dropped 1 base, with 10 bases sitting between them.